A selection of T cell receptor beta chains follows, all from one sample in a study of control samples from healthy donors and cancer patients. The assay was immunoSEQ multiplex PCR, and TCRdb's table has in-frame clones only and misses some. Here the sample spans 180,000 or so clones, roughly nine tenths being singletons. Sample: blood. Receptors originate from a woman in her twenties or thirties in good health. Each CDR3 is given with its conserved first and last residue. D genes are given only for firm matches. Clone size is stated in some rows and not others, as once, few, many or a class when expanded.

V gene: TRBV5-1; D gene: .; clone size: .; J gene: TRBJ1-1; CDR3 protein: CASSLGPNTEAFF
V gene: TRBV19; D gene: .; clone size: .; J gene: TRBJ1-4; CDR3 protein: CASSMGGNNEKLFF
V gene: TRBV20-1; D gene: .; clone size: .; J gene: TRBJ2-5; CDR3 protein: CSARRETQYF
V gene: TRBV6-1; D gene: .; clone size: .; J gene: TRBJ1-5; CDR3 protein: CASSELGASNQPQHF
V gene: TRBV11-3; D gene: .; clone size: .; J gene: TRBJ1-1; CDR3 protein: CASSAQVNTEAFF
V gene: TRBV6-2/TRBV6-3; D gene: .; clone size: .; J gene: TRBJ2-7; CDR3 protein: CASSYNTETYEQYF
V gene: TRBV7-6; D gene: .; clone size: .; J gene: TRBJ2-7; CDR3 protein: CASSPDRYEQYF
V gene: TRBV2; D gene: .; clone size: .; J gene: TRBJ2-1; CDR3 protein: CASSVGDEQFF
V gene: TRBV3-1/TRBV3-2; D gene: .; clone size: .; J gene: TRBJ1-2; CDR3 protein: CASSQAGVGYGYTF
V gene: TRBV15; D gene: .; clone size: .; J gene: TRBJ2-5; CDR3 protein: CATSRGGRETQYF
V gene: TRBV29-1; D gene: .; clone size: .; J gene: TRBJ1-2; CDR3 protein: CSVGQYYGYTF
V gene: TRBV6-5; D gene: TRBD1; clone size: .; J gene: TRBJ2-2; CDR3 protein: CASSYSTGANTGELFF
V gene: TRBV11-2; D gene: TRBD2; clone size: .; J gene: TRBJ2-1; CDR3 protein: CASSELASSYNEQFF
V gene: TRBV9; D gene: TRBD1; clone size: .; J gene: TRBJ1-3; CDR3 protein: CASSVGRDSSGNTIYF
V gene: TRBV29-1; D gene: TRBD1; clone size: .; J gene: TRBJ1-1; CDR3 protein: CSVDRTGGTEAFF
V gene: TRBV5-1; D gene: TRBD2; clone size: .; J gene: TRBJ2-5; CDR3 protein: CASSQRGGRETQYF
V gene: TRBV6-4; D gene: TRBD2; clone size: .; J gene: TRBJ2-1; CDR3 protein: CASSELAGGNEQFF
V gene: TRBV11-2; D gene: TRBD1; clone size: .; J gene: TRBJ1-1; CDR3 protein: CASRDRANTEAFF
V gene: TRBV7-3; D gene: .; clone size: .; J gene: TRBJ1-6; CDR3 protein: CASSLMHSPNSPLHF
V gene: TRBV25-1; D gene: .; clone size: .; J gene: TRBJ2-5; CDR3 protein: CASRRGLAEQTQYF
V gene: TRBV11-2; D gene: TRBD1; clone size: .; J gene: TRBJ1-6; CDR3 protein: CASRRGQGGNSPLHF
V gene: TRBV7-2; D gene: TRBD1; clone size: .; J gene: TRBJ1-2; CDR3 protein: CASSLARQGGYGYTF
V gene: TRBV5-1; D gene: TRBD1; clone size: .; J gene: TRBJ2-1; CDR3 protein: CASSLADRGSYNEQFF
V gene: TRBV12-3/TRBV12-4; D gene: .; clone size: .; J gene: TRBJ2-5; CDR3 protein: CASSFGETQYF
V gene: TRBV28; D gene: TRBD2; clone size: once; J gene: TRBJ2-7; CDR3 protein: CASSLTSGRASYEQYF
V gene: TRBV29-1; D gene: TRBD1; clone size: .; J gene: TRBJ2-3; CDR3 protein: CSVGYRGRDTQYF
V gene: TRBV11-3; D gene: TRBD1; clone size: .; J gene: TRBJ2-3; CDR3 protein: CASSRQGSGTDTQYF
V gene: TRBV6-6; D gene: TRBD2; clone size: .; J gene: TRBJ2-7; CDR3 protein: CASSYSSGLAGGEQYF
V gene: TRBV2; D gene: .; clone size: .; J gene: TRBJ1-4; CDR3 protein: CASRGWATNEKLFF
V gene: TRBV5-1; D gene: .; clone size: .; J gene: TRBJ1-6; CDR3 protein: CASSLATVDNSPLHF
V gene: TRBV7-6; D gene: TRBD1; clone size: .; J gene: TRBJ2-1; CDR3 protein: CASSFPGTGGSYNEQFF
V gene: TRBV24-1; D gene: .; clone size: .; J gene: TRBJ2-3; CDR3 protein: CATSDLFTDTQYF
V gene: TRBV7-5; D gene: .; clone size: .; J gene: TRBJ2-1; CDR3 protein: CARSLILAGGLGDEQFF
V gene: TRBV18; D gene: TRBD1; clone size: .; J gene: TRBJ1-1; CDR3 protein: CASSPKTGRTEAFF
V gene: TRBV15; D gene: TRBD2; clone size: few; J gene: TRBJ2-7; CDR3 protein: CATSRYGLAGLNEQYF
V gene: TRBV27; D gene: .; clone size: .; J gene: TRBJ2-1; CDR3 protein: CASSLWQGNDNEQFF
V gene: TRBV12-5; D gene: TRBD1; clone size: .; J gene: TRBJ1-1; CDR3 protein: CASGWTGGSEAFF
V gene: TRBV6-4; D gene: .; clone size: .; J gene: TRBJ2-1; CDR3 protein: CASSEQDYNEQFF
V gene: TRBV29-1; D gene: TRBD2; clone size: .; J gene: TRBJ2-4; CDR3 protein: CSVGGTSGGKNIQYF
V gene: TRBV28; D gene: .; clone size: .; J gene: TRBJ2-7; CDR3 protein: CASSSPGTGSSYEQYF
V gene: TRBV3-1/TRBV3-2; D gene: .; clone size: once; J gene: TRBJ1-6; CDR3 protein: CASSYTLNSPLHF
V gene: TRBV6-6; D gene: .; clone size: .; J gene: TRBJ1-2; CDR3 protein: CASKGSGGYTF
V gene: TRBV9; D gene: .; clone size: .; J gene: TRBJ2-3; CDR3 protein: CASSVGSSDTQYF
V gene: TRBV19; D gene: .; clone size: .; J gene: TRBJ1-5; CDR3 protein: CASSMLESGRRNQPQHF
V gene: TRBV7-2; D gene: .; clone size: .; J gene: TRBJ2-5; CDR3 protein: CASSRLPKETQYF
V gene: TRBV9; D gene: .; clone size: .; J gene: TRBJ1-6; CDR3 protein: CASSPSSYNSPLHF
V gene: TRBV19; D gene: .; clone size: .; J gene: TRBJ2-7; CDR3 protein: CASSPFADYEQYF
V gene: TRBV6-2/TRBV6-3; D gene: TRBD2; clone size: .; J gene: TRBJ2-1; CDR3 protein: CASSYNLLAGVYNEQFF
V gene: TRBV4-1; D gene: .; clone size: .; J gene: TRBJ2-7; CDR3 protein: CASSQGGSGSYEQYF
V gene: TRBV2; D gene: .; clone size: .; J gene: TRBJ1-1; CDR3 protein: CASRGPAEAFF
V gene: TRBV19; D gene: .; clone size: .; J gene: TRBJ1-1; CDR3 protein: CASSRFRDTEAFF
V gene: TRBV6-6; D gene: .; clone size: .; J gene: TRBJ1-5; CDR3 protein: CASSYSYSNQPQHF
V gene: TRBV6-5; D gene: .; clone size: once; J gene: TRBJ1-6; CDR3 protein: CAGSWGGNSPLHF
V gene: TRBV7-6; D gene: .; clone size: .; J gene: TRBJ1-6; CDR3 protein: CASSTRDRYNSPLHF
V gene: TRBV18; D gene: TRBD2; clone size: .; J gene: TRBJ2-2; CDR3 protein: CASSPGLAGDTGELFF